This is a list of T cell receptor beta chains from one sample in a study of T cell therapy after organ transplantation. Using immunoSEQ multiplex PCR, the repertoire was profiled, and TCRdb retains in-frame clones only, with some absent. The table includes roughly 3,200 clones, 81% detected once. Which antigens these TCRs recognize remains unknown. The sequenced sample was CD8+ T cells from blood, obtained after autologous CMV-specific T cell therapy. All receptors come from a human patient who had received a solid organ transplant and had CMV disease. A subset of T cells may come from the graft donor. Each CDR3 is given with its conserved first and last residue. The order of the fields is D gene, J gene, clone size, V gene, CDR3 protein, CDR3 DNA. D genes are given only for firm matches. Expanded clones get a size class; other rows say once, few or many, or leave the size out.

NA | TRBJ2-7 | NA | TRBV6-1 | CASRGYEQYF | TGTGCCAGTAGGGGGTACGAGCAGTACTTC
TRBD2 | TRBJ2-3 | once | TRBV15 | CATSTILAGVGDTQYF | TGTGCCACCAGCACCATCCTAGCGGGAGTGGGAGATACGCAGTATTTT
NA | TRBJ2-1 | NA | TRBV13 | CASSLRLGSPNEQFF | TGTGCCAGCAGCTTACGTCTTGGCTCGCCGAATGAGCAGTTCTTC
NA | TRBJ1-1 | NA | TRBV27 | CASSLRTETSNTEAFF | TGTGCCAGCAGTCTCCGGACAGAAACCTCGAACACTGAAGCTTTCTTT
NA | TRBJ1-1 | few | TRBV19 | CASSIVPNTEAFF | TGTGCCAGTAGTATTGTCCCGAACACTGAAGCTTTCTTT
NA | TRBJ2-7 | NA | TRBV5-4 | CASSYWDHSYEQYF | TGTGCCAGCAGCTACTGGGACCACTCCTACGAGCAGTACTTC
NA | TRBJ1-1 | few | TRBV11-2 | CASSFLDSEAFF | TGTGCCAGCAGCTTTTTGGACAGTGAAGCTTTCTTT
NA | TRBJ2-7 | NA | TRBV27 | CASSQWGSEQYF | TGTGCCAGCAGTCAATGGGGGAGCGAGCAGTACTTC
NA | TRBJ1-2 | NA | TRBV7-2 | CASSTRDGVGYGYTF | TGTGCCAGCAGCACCAGGGACGGAGTGGGGTATGGCTACACCTTC
NA | TRBJ1-2 | NA | TRBV30 | CAWTPAGPSDYTF | TGTGCCTGGACTCCCGCGGGACCCTCCGACTACACCTTC
TRBD2 | TRBJ2-1 | NA | TRBV13 | CASSLGAGVVYNEQFF | TGTGCCAGCAGCTTAGGGGCGGGAGTGGTCTACAATGAGCAGTTCTTC
TRBD1 | TRBJ2-7 | NA | TRBV28 | CASRESGTGENEQYF | TGTGCCAGCAGGGAGTCCGGGACAGGGGAAAACGAGCAGTACTTC
TRBD1 | TRBJ2-1 | NA | TRBV27 | CASRDVPGTEEFF | TGTGCCAGCAGGGACGTTCCTGGGACAGAAGAGTTCTTC
NA | TRBJ1-5 | NA | TRBV6-1 | CASSELDLGNQPQHF | TGTGCCAGCAGTGAACTCGATCTGGGGAATCAGCCCCAGCATTTT
NA | TRBJ1-6 | NA | TRBV4-1 | CASSQGALGSLGSPLHF | TGCGCCAGCAGCCAAGGCGCCCTGGGCAGCCTGGGATCACCCCTCCACTTT
NA | TRBJ1-6 | NA | TRBV27 | CASSLTDDSPLHF | TGTGCCAGCAGTTTGACGGACGATTCACCCCTCCACTTT
NA | TRBJ1-5 | NA | TRBV19 | CASSMSSNQPQHF | TGTGCCAGTAGTATGAGCAGCAATCAGCCCCAGCATTTT
NA | TRBJ2-2 | NA | TRBV18 | CASSPWGASNTGELFF | TGTGCCAGCTCGCCCTGGGGAGCCTCGAACACCGGGGAGCTGTTTTTT
NA | TRBJ2-7 | NA | TRBV7-2 | CASGYEQYF | TGTGCCAGCGGCTACGAGCAGTACTTC
NA | TRBJ1-2 | NA | TRBV6-1 | CASSEAWGLDYGYTF | TGTGCCAGCAGTGAAGCGTGGGGATTGGACTATGGCTACACCTTC
NA | TRBJ2-7 | NA | TRBV19 | CASSIKVTYEQYF | TGTGCCAGTAGTATAAAGGTAACCTACGAGCAGTACTTC
NA | TRBJ1-1 | NA | TRBV5-6 | CASTPRTYTEAFF | TGTGCCAGCACCCCCAGGACCTACACTGAAGCTTTCTTT
TRBD2 | TRBJ2-5 | NA | TRBV7-2 | CASSPGLAGALTQYF | TGTGCCAGCAGCCCGGGACTAGCGGGAGCGTTGACCCAGTACTTC
NA | TRBJ1-2 | NA | TRBV6-1 | CAIKGWGADYGYTF | TGTGCCATCAAGGGGTGGGGGGCTGACTATGGCTACACCTTC
TRBD2 | TRBJ2-1 | NA | TRBV9 | CASSVASTGGPYNEQFF | TGTGCCAGCAGCGTAGCTTCCACGGGAGGGCCTTACAATGAGCAGTTCTTC
NA | TRBJ1-3 | NA | TRBV14 | CASSRRGSGNTIYF | TGTGCCAGCAGCCGCAGGGGCTCTGGAAACACCATATATTTT
TRBD1 | TRBJ2-1 | NA | TRBV7-9 | CASTDTRTGGYNEQFF | TGTGCCAGCACCGACACCCGGACAGGGGGCTACAATGAGCAGTTCTTC
NA | TRBJ2-7 | once | TRBV27 | CASSLGTAYEQYF | TGTGCCAGCAGTTTGGGCACAGCCTACGAGCAGTACTTC
NA | TRBJ2-7 | NA | TRBV9 | CASSVGGSDEQYF | TGTGCCAGCAGCGTAGGAGGTAGCGATGAGCAGTACTTC
NA | TRBJ2-6 | NA | TRBV19 | CASSMEPQGSGANVLTF | TGTGCCAGTAGTATGGAACCCCAGGGGTCTGGGGCCAACGTCCTGACTTTC
TRBD2 | TRBJ2-3 | once | TRBV9 | CASSVVGEGTDTQYF | TGTGCCAGCAGCGTAGTGGGGGAGGGTACAGATACGCAGTATTTT
NA | TRBJ2-7 | once | TRBV28 | CASSLIKDLLDEQYF | TGTGCCAGCAGTTTAATCAAGGATCTTCTGGACGAGCAGTACTTC
NA | TRBJ1-5 | NA | TRBV9 | CASSPLGQGSEPQHF | TGTGCCAGCAGCCCCCTGGGGCAGGGGAGTGAGCCCCAGCATTTT
TRBD2 | TRBJ2-7 | NA | TRBV27 | CASSLNIAGEGYEQYF | TGTGCCAGCAGCCTTAACATAGCGGGAGAAGGGTACGAGCAGTACTTC
NA | TRBJ1-1 | NA | TRBV4-3 | CASSQVADMNTEAFF | TGCGCCAGCAGCCAAGTCGCCGACATGAACACTGAAGCTTTCTTT
NA | TRBJ1-2 | medium-sized | TRBV29-1 | CSVEDRFGRDPGYTF | TGCAGCGTTGAAGATCGTTTCGGCAGGGACCCGGGCTACACCTTC
NA | TRBJ2-7 | NA | TRBV5-6 | CASSLSGGFSYEQYF | TGTGCCAGCAGCCTAAGCGGAGGTTTCTCCTACGAGCAGTACTTC
TRBD1 | TRBJ2-7 | NA | TRBV5-4 | CASSIRGQGSYEQYF | TGTGCCAGCAGCATCCGGGGACAGGGGTCCTACGAGCAGTACTTC
NA | TRBJ2-3 | NA | TRBV29-1 | CSVGWGGSTDTQYF | TGCAGCGTTGGGTGGGGAGGAAGCACAGATACGCAGTATTTT
NA | TRBJ2-5 | NA | TRBV29-1 | CSVPTGNPRVTQYF | TGCAGCGTTCCGACAGGAAACCCAAGAGTGACCCAGTACTTC
TRBD2 | TRBJ2-3 | NA | TRBV29-1 | CSVMGLDPPDTQYF | TGCAGCGTTATGGGACTAGACCCACCAGATACGCAGTATTTT
NA | TRBJ1-5 | NA | TRBV6-6 | CASSAEGPSIF | TGTGCCAGCAGCGCGGAGGGTCCCTCCATTTTT
NA | TRBJ2-2 | NA | TRBV19 | CASSRAESGELFF | TGTGCCAGTAGCCGGGCCGAGTCCGGGGAGCTGTTTTTT
NA | TRBJ1-4 | once | TRBV4-1 | CASSPEEGHEKLFF | TGCGCCAGCAGCCCCGAGGAGGGGCACGAAAAACTGTTTTTT
NA | TRBJ2-1 | NA | TRBV20-1 | CSAQERHEQFF | TGCAGTGCCCAGGAGCGCCATGAGCAGTTCTTC
NA | TRBJ1-5 | NA | TRBV6-8 | CASSPRYQPQHF | TGTGCCAGCAGCCCCAGGTATCAGCCCCAGCATTTT
NA | TRBJ2-5 | few | TRBV27 | CASGEAGAPQETQYF | TGTGCCAGCGGAGAGGCGGGGGCCCCGCAAGAGACCCAGTACTTC
NA | TRBJ2-6 | medium-sized | TRBV2 | CASSELVLGANVLTF | TGTGCCAGCAGTGAATTGGTCCTTGGGGCCAACGTCCTGACTTTC
TRBD1 | TRBJ1-1 | NA | TRBV19 | CASKGVWYRQGTDENTEAFF | TGTGCCAGTAAGGGGGTTTGGTACCGACAGGGCACTGATGAAAACACTGAAGCTTTCTTT
NA | TRBJ1-1 | NA | TRBV18 | CASSLRSNTEAFF | TGTGCCAGCTCCCTGAGAAGTAACACTGAAGCTTTCTTT
NA | TRBJ2-1 | NA | TRBV7-9 | CASSVTTSEQFF | TGTGCCAGCAGCGTGACTACGAGTGAGCAGTTCTTC
NA | TRBJ2-2 | NA | TRBV14 | CASSQGQFGELFF | TGTGCCAGCAGCCAGGGTCAGTTCGGGGAGCTGTTTTTT
TRBD1 | TRBJ2-7 | NA | TRBV5-6 | CASSLGTGNYEQYF | TGTGCCAGCAGCTTAGGGACAGGGAACTACGAGCAGTACTTC
NA | TRBJ1-1 | NA | TRBV4-2 | CASSQATGSPEAFF | TGTGCCAGCAGCCAAGCCACAGGGTCTCCCGAAGCTTTCTTT